These T cell receptor beta chains were read from a single sample in a study of long-term antiretroviral therapy in people with HIV. TCRdb's table, derived via immunoSEQ multiplex PCR, lists solely in-frame clones and lacks some. The table records around 33,000 clones, 80% to 90% of them present only once. The sample was unsorted PBMCs, taken 0.4 years before starting antiretroviral therapy. These TCRs come from a man aged 18-30 years with HIV. The conserved cysteine and the conserved F or W are not part of the CDR3 here. Each record gives: CDR3 length, V gene, J gene, CDR3 protein.

14	TRBV7-8	TRBJ1-3	ASTVGQAGSGNTIY
11	TRBV7-9	TRBJ1-1	ASSPWTGGAAF
14	TRBV4-2	TRBJ2-7	ASSQGSLDQDGEQY
17	TRBV7-9	TRBJ1-4	ASSFHRGLRVSTNEKLF
8	TRBV28	TRBJ1-2	ASMEGGYT
12	TRBV15	TRBJ2-1	ATSRGSGYNEQF
10	TRBV28	TRBJ2-7	ASSFSQTEQY
9	TRBV5-4	TRBJ2-1	ASSFSGKQF
13	TRBV27	TRBJ2-1	ASNPAGLDYNEQF
10	TRBV7-2	TRBJ2-3	ASSLNLDTQY
12	TRBV12-5	TRBJ1-3	ASALTGSGNTIY
12	TRBV10-3	TRBJ2-3	AIMGDSHTDTQY
11	TRBV19	TRBJ1-3	ASSSNSGNTIY
13	TRBV7-2	TRBJ2-3	ASSLARSSPNTQY
14	TRBV19	TRBJ1-3	ASSGAGTPSGNTIY
20	TRBV2	TRBJ2-7	ASRGTSDLGQGWASGHYEQY
11	TRBV30	TRBJ2-4	AWSAGGGGIQY